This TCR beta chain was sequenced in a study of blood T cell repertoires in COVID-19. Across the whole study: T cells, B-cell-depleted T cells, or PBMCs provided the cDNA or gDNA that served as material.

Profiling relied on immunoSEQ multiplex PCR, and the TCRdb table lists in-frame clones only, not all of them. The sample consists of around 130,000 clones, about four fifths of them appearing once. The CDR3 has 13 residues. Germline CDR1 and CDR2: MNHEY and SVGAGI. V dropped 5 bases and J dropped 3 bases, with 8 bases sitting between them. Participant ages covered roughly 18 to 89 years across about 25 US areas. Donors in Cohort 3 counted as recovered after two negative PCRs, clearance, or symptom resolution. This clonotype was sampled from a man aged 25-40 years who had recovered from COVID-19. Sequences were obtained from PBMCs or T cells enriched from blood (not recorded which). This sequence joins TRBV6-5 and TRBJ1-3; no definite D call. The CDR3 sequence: CASSRVGGNTIYF. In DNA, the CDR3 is TGTGCCAGCAGTCGGGTGGGTGGAAACACCATATATTTT.